Each of the 21 T cell receptor beta chains below was sequenced from the same sample in a study of T cells in pancreatic ductal adenocarcinoma. The protocol was immunoSEQ multiplex PCR, while the TCRdb copy is restricted to in-frame clones and leaves out a portion. The table has about 29,000 clones, 85% to 95% seen once. No neoadjuvant therapy was given to the selected pancreatic ductal adenocarcinoma patients before their surgery. Material: PBMCs. The receptors were sampled from a human donor with pancreatic ductal adenocarcinoma.

This clone was counted between two and nine times. This sequence joins TRBV6-6 and TRBJ2-2, with TRBD2 identical over 7 bases. The V and J ends lost 2 bases and 2 bases, in that order; junction bases with no gene match: 5. CDR3 length: 16 amino acids. CDR1 is MNHNY and CDR2 is SVGAGI in the germline V gene (reference sequence). The CDR3 sequence is CASSYMGGPNTGELFF. The DNA of the CDR3 is TGTGCCAGCAGTTACATGGGAGGGCCAAACACCGGGGAGCTGTTTTTT.

V and J are TRBV18 and TRBJ2-1; no firm D call. CDR1 and CDR2 (germline): KGHSH, LQKENI. There are 15 residues in the CDR3. Between the trimmed V and J ends, which lost 3 bases and 0 bases, there was a span of 9 bases. The CDR3 DNA follows: TGTGCCAGCTCACCGCAGACGGGCTCCTACAATGAGCAGTTCTTC. This sequence encodes CASSPQTGSYNEQFF.

The chain has TRBV10-3 and TRBJ2-7; D perhaps matches TRBD1 (6 bases). The CDR3 length is 12 residues. The V and J ends lost 6 bases and 6 bases respectively, with 12 bases between them. Germline CDR1 is ENHRY and CDR2 is SYGVKD. CDR3 residues: CAISSGTTEQYF. CDR3 bases: TGTGCCATCAGCTCCGGGACAACCGAGCAGTACTTC.

The chain carries TRBV6-6 and TRBJ2-7; D may be TRBD2 (5 bases). The CDR3 loop spans 14 amino acids. Germline V gene lookup returns CDR1 MNHNY and CDR2 SVGAGI (reference sequence). V shed 7 bases and J shed 0 bases, with 13 bases lying between them. The CDR3 protein is CASNPRGPSYEQYF. The CDR3 DNA follows: TGTGCCAGCAACCCCCGGGGTCCCTCCTACGAGCAGTACTTC.

In DNA form, the CDR3 reads TGTGCCAGCAGCCCGGCAGGGGGCAATCAGCCCCAGCATTTT. This translates into CASSPAGGNQPQHF. J is TRBJ1-5 and V is TRBV9, with a tentative D call TRBD1 (6 bases). The ends were cut back, 4 bases at V and 2 bases at J, with 10 bases in the middle. Germline-derived CDR1 and CDR2 are SGDLS and YYNGEE. This CDR3 is 14 amino acids long.

The rearrangement joins TRBV2 to TRBJ1-3, with 7 bases lining up with TRBD1. With 5 bases clipped from V and 0 bases from J, the junction kept 4 bases outside the gene matches. The length of the CDR3 is 15 residues. Germline CDR1 is SNHLY and CDR2 is FYNNEI. The CDR3 reads CASSLDRSSGNTIYF. The CDR3 DNA follows: TGTGCCAGCAGTTTGGACAGGAGCTCTGGAAACACCATATATTTT.

This chain connects TRBV6-1 to TRBJ1-2, with D perhaps TRBD1 (5 bases). This CDR3 has 12 amino acids. V shed 7 bases and J shed 4 bases, with 10 bases lying between them. CDR1 and CDR2 (germline): MNHNS, SASEGT. The CDR3 DNA reads TGTGCCAGCACCCGGGACGCCTATGGCTACACCTTC. Amino acid sequence: CASTRDAYGYTF.

The chain has TRBV18 and TRBJ1-2; 7 bases match TRBD1. The J segment lost 5 bases and the V segment lost 5 bases, leaving 14 bases of the junction unmatched. Germline lookup yields CDR1 KGHSH and CDR2 LQKENI. The CDR3 contains 16 residues. DNA for the CDR3: TGTGCCAGCTCATTGCGGCCCACAGGGGTAGGGTATGGCTACACCTTC. Translation: CASSLRPTGVGYGYTF. The complete variable domain, with remaining parts taken from reference TRBV18 and TRBJ1-2, reads NAGVMQNPRHLVRRRGQEARLRCSPMKGHSHVYWYRQLPEEGLKFMVYLQKENIIDESGMPKERFSAEFPKEGPSILRIQQVVRGDSAAYFCASSLRPTGVGYGYTFGSGTRLTVV.

V and J are TRBV6-5 and TRBJ1-1, with 7 positions matching TRBD1. Germline V gives CDR1 MNHEY, CDR2 SVGAGI. Unmatched junction bases numbered 4, after V lost 8 bases and J lost 1 base. The CDR3 is 13 residues long. The CDR3 DNA is TGTGCCAGCCAACAGGGGCCGAACACTGAAGCTTTCTTT. This sequence encodes CASQQGPNTEAFF.

The CDR3 sequence: CASSVAGGGADTQYF. DNA for the CDR3: TGTGCCAGCAGCGTTGCGGGAGGGGGAGCAGATACGCAGTATTTT. The V and J genes are TRBV9 and TRBJ2-3, with 9 bases aligning to TRBD2. CDR1 is SGDLS and CDR2 is YYNGEE in the germline V gene. This CDR3 is built from 15 residues. The J segment lost 4 bases and the V segment lost 2 bases, leaving 5 bases of the junction unmatched.

This sequence joins TRBV19 and TRBJ1-2; D remains ambiguous. The CDR3 has 14 amino acids. With 1 base removed from V and 4 bases from J, the gap between germline ends came to 10 bases. The germline gives CDR1 LNHDA, CDR2 SQIVND (reference sequence). For the CDR3, the DNA is TGTGCCAGTAGTATAGGACGGCATATCTATGGCTACACCTTC. This sequence encodes CASSIGRHIYGYTF.

The J gene is TRBJ2-5, the V gene TRBV18; the D gene is possibly TRBD2 (6 bases). Per germline, CDR1 KGHSH and CDR2 LQKENI. The CDR3 loop spans 14 amino acids. V was shortened by 3 bases and J by 1 base, with 9 bases between the two germline ends. CDR3 DNA: TGTGCCAGCTCACCCCGGGGGAGCCAAGAGACCCAGTACTTC. Residues: CASSPRGSQETQYF.

J is TRBJ2-7 and V is TRBV30, with TRBD2 as a possible D gene (7 bases). The CDR3 sequence is 14 residues long. CDR1 GTSNPN and CDR2 SVGIG come from the germline V gene (reference sequence). V was cut by 0 bases and J by 3 bases, with 12 bases left in between. The chain's CDR3 is CAWSVGGASYEQYF. The CDR3 nucleotides are TGTGCCTGGAGTGTGGGGGGGGCCAGCTACGAGCAGTACTTC. Complete variable domain (other parts from reference TRBV30 and TRBJ2-7): SQTIHQWPATLVQPVGSPLSLECTVEGTSNPNLYWYRQAAGRGLQLLFYSVGIGQISSEVPQNLSASRPQDRQFILSSKKLLLSDSGFYLCAWSVGGASYEQYFGPGTRLTVT.

This clone was detected only once. A junction end diverges from the germline sequence, so it may reflect a read error. In the same sample, other DNA sequences code for this CDR3. V gene TRBV27 combines with J gene TRBJ1-1; D remains ambiguous. The germline V gene has CDR1 MNHEY and CDR2 SMNVEV (reference sequence). This CDR3 is built from 12 residues. The chain's CDR3 is CASSGGYTEAFF. CDR3 DNA: TGTGCTAGCAGTGGAGGATACACTGAAGCTTTCTTT.

This chain links TRBV7-5 with TRBJ2-2. TRBV7-5 is listed as a pseudogene. There are 15 residues in the CDR3. Written as DNA, the CDR3 is TGTGCCAGAAGCTTAAGGACGGGGAACACCGGGGAGCTGTTTTTT. It is translated as CARSLRTGNTGELFF.

The chain joins TRBV6-1 to TRBJ2-2; 7 bases map to TRBD1. The CDR3 consists of 15 residues. Germline V lookup: CDR1 MNHNS, CDR2 SASEGT. Unmatched junction bases numbered 5, after V lost 5 bases and J lost 2 bases. CDR3: CASSTRTGNTGELFF. The CDR3 DNA is TGTGCCAGCAGTACCAGGACAGGAAACACCGGGGAGCTGTTTTTT.

For the CDR3, the DNA is TGTGCCAGCACCCCAAGCGGGGGGGAGGCCCCCGGGGAGCTGTTTTTT. This translates into CASTPSGGEAPGELFF. This rearrangement joins TRBV7-3 to TRBJ2-2, with 10 bases lining up with TRBD2. The junction had 11 bases not matched to a gene; V was cut back by 7 bases and J by 6 bases. Germline lookup yields CDR1 SGHTA and CDR2 FQGTGA. This CDR3 has 16 residues.

The CDR3 nucleotides are TGTGCCACCAGCATGGACAGGATTTATGGCTACACCTTC. Translating gives CATSMDRIYGYTF. This chain links TRBV15 with TRBJ1-2; 7 nucleotides match TRBD1. V trimming: 4 bases; J trimming: 5 bases; junction bases outside the gene matches: 4. Per germline, CDR1 LNHNV and CDR2 YYDKDF (reference sequence). This CDR3 has 13 amino acids.

The V call is TRBV27, the J call TRBJ2-5, with 9 bases aligning to TRBD1. Trimming at V came to 1 base and at J to 1 base, leaving 1 base not matched to a gene. The CDR3 extends over 15 amino acids. Per the germline V gene, CDR1 is MNHEY and CDR2 is SMNVEV (reference sequence). The CDR3 bases are TGTGCCAGCAGTTTATACAGGGGGCCCCAAGAGACCCAGTACTTC. Protein product: CASSLYRGPQETQYF.

This chain uses TRBV2 with TRBJ2-1, with D perhaps TRBD2 (6 bases). The CDR3 contains 13 residues. Germline V gives CDR1 SNHLY, CDR2 FYNNEI. V dropped 4 bases and J dropped 8 bases, with 12 bases sitting between them. The CDR3 coding sequence is TGTGCCAGCAGTGCGAATCGGGGGTATGAGCAGTTCTTC. Protein sequence: CASSANRGYEQFF.

The chain recombines TRBV9 with TRBJ2-2; 7 nucleotides align to TRBD1. The ends lost 3 bases at V and 5 bases at J; junction bases unmatched: 7. Germline-derived CDR1 and CDR2 are SGDLS and YYNGEE. This CDR3 region has 15 residues. The CDR3 coding sequence is TGTGCCAGCAGCGATACAGGGGCAAGGACCGGGGAGCTGTTTTTT. It yields the protein CASSDTGARTGELFF.